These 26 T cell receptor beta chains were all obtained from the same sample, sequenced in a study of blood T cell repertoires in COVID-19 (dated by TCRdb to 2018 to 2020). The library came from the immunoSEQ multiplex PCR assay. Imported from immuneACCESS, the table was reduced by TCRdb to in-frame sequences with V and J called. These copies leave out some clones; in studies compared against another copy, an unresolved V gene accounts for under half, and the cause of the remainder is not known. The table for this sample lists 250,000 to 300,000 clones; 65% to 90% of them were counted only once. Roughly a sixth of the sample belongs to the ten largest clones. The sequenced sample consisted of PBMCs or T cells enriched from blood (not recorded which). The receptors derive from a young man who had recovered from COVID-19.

The CDR3 spells CASSELGTTQVGYEQYF. The CDR3 region has the DNA TGTGCCAGCAGTGAACTGGGGACTACCCAGGTCGGCTACGAGCAGTACTTC. The chain combines TRBV6-1 with TRBJ2-7, with TRBD2 matching over 7 bases. Germline V CDR1 and CDR2: MNHNS, SASEGT. J lost 3 bases, V lost 2 bases, and 13 bases had no gene match. The CDR3 consists of 17 residues.

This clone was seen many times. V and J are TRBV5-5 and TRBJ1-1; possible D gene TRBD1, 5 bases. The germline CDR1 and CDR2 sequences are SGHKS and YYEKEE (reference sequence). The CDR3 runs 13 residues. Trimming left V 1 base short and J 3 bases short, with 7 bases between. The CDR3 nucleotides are TGTGCCAGCAGCTTGCTGGGGCACACTGAAGCTTTCTTT. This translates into CASSLLGHTEAFF.

The CDR3 nucleotides read TGCGCCAGCAGCTTGGGCCCCGATCTAGCGGGCACAGATACGCAGTATTTT. Encoded protein: CASSLGPDLAGTDTQYF. V usage is TRBV5-1 and J usage is TRBJ2-3; the match to TRBD2 covers 7 bases. From germline, CDR1 is SGHRS and CDR2 YFSETQ. The CDR3 loop spans 17 amino acids. V lost 0 bases, J lost 1 base, and 8 bases stayed unmatched.

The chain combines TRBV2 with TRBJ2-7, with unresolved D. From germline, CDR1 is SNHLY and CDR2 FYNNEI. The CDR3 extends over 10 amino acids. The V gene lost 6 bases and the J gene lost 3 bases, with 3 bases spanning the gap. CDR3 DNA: TGTGCCAGCAGACTCTACGAGCAGTACTTC. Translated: CASRLYEQYF.

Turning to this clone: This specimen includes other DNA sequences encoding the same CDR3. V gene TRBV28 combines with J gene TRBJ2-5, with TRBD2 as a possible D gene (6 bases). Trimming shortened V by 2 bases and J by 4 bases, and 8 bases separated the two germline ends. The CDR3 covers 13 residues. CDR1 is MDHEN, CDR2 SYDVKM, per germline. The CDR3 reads CASSLGGRETQYF. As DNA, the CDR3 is TGTGCCAGCAGTTTAGGAGGGCGAGAGACCCAGTACTTC.

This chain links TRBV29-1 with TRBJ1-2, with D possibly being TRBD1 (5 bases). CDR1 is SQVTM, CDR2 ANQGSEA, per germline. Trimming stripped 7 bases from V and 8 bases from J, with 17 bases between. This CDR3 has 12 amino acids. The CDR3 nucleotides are TGCAGCGCCAAAAGGGGATACGGGGGCTACACCTTC. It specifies CSAKRGYGGYTF.

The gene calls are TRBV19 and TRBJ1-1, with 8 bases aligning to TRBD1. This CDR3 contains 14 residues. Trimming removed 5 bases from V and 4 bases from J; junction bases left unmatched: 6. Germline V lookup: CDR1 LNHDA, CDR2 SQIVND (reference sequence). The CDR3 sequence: CASSVQGAVTEAFF. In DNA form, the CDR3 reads TGTGCCAGTAGTGTTCAGGGGGCCGTCACTGAAGCTTTCTTT. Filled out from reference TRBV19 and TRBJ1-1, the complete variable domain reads DGGITQSPKYLFRKEGQNVTLSCEQNLNHDAMYWYRQDPGQGLRLIYYSQIVNDFQKGDIAEGYSVSREKKESFPLTVTSAQKNPTAFYLCASSVQGAVTEAFFGQGTRLTVV.

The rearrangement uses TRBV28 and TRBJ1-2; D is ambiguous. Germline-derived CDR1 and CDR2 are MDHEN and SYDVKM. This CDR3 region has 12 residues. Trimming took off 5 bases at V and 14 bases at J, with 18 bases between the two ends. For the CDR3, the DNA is TGTGCCAGCAGTCTGCTCTGGACCGGGGAAACCTTC. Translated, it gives CASSLLWTGETF.

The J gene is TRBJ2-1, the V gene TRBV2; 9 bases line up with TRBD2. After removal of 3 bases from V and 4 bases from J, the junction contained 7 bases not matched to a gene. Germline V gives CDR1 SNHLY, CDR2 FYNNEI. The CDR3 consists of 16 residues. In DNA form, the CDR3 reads TGTGCCAGCAGTGACCCGCGGGAGGGCGAATACAATGAGCAGTTCTTC. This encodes CASSDPREGEYNEQFF.

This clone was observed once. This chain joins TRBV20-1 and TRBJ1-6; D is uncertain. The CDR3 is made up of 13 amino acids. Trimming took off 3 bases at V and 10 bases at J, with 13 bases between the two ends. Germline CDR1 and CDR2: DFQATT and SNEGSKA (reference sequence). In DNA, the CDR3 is TGCAGTGCTAGTTACGGGATGGGCTCACCCCTCCACTTT. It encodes CSASYGMGSPLHF.

The CDR3 DNA reads as TGTGCCAGCAGCCAAGATTCGGACAGGGGAGGTCAGCCCCAGCATTTT. It codes for CASSQDSDRGGQPQHF. The chain links TRBV4-2 to TRBJ1-5; 9 bases are a match to TRBD1. The CDR3 is 16 amino acids. CDR1 is LGHNA, CDR2 YNFKEQ, per germline. Losses at the gene ends were 0 bases for V and 6 bases for J; bases not matched to a gene: 6.

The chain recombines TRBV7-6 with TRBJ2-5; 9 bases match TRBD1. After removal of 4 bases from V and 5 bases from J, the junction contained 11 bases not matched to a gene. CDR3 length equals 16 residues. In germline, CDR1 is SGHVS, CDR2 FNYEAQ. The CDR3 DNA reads TGTGCCAGCAGCTCCACCGGTGGGACAGGGAGGGAGACCCAGTACTTC. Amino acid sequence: CASSSTGGTGRETQYF.

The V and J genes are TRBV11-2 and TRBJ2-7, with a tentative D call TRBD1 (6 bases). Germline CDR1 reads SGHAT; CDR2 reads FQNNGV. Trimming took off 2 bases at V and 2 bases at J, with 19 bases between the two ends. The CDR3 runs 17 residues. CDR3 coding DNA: TGTGCCAGCAGCTTAACCCAGGTTGCTACAGGGCCCTACGAGCAGTACTTC. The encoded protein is CASSLTQVATGPYEQYF. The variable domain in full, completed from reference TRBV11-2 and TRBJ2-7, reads EAGVAQSPRYKIIEKRQSVAFWCNPISGHATLYWYQQILGQGPKLLIQFQNNGVVDDSQLPKDRFSAERLKGVDSTLKIQPAKLEDSAVYLCASSLTQVATGPYEQYFGPGTRLTVT.

In DNA, the CDR3 is TGTGCCAGCAGTCCCCGGGACAGGGGGCGCGAGAACAATCAGCCCCAGCATTTT. It encodes CASSPRDRGRENNQPQHF. The chain recombines TRBV27 with TRBJ1-5; 12 nucleotides agree with TRBD1. CDR1 and CDR2 from the germline V gene are MNHEY and SMNVEV (reference sequence). This CDR3 has 18 residues. V trimming: 5 bases; J trimming: 3 bases; junction bases outside the gene matches: 11.

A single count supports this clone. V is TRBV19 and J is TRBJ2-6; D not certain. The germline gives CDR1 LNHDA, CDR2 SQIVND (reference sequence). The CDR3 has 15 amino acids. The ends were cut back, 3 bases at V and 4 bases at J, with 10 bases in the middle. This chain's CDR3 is CASSMLRAGANVLTF. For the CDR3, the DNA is TGTGCCAGTAGTATGCTTCGCGCCGGGGCCAACGTCCTGACTTTC.

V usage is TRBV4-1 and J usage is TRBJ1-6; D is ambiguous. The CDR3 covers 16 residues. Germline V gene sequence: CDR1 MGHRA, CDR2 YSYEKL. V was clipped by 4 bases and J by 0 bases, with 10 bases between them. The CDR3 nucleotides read TGCGCCAGCAGCCGAGGGTCCAGCTCCTATAATTCACCCCTCCACTTT. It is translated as CASSRGSSSYNSPLHF.

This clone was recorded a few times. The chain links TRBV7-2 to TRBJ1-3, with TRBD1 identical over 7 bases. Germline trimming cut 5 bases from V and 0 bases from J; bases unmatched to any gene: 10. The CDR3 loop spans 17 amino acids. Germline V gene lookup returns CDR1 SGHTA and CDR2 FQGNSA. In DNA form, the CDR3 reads TGTGCCAGCAGCCCACGGACAGGTCCGAACTCTGGAAACACCATATATTTT. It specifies CASSPRTGPNSGNTIYF.

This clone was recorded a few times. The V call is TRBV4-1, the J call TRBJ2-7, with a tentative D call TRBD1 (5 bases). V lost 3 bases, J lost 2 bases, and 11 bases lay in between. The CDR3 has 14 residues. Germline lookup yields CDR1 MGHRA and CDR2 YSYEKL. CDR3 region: CASSQQGSPYEQYF. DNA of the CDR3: TGCGCCAGCAGCCAGCAGGGATCCCCCTACGAGCAGTACTTC.

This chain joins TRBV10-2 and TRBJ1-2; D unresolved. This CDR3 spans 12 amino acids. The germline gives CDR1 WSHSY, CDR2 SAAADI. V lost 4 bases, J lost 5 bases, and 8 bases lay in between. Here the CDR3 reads CASSGREYGYTF. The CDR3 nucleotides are TGCGCCAGCAGTGGGAGGGAATATGGCTACACCTTC.

The CDR3 sequence is CASGLMWGRGGNQPQHF. In nucleotides, the CDR3 is TGTGCTAGTGGTTTGATGTGGGGACGCGGGGGCAATCAGCCCCAGCATTTT. The rearrangement uses TRBV12-5 and TRBJ1-5, with D possibly matching TRBD1 (5 bases). V was shortened by 2 bases and J by 2 bases, with 16 bases between the two germline ends. The CDR3 consists of 17 residues. Germline CDR1 reads LGHNT; CDR2 reads FRNRAP. Together with reference TRBV12-5 and TRBJ1-5, the CDR3 gives the full variable domain: DARVTQTPRHKVTEMGQEVTMRCQPILGHNTVFWYRQTMMQGLELLAYFRNRAPLDDSGMPKDRFSAEMPDATLATLKIQPSEPRDSAVYFCASGLMWGRGGNQPQHFGDGTRLSIL.

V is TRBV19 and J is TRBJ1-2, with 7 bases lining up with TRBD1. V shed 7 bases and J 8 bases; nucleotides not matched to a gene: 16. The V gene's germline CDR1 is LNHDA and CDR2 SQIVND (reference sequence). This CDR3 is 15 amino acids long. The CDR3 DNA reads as TGTGCCAGTACCGCGGGACAGACGGATTATAACGGCTACACCTTC. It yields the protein CASTAGQTDYNGYTF.

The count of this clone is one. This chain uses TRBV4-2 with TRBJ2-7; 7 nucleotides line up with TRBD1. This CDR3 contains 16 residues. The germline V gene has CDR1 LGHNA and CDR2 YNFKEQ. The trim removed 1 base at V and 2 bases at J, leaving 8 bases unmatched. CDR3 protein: CASSQATGTEAYEQYF. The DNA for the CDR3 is TGTGCCAGCAGCCAAGCGACCGGGACAGAAGCCTACGAGCAGTACTTC.

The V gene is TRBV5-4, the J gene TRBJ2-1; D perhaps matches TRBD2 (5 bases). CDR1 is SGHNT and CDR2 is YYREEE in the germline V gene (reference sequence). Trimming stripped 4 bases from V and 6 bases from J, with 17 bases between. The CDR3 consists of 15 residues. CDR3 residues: CASSLEYRAGNEQFF. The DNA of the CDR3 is TGTGCCAGCAGCCTGGAGTATCGGGCGGGCAATGAGCAGTTCTTC.

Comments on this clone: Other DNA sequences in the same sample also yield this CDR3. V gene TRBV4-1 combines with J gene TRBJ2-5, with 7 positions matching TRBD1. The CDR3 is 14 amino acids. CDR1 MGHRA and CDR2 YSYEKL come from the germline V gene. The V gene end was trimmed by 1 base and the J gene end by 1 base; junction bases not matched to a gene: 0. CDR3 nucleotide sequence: TGCGCCAGCAGCCAAGGGGACAGCCAAGAGACCCAGTACTTC. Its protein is CASSQGDSQETQYF.

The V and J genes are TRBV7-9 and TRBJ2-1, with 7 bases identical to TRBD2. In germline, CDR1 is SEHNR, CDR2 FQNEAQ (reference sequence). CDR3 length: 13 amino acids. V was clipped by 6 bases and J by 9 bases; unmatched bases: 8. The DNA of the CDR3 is TGTGCCAGCAGACTCAGTGCGGGAGCTGAGCAGTTCTTC. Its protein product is CASRLSAGAEQFF.

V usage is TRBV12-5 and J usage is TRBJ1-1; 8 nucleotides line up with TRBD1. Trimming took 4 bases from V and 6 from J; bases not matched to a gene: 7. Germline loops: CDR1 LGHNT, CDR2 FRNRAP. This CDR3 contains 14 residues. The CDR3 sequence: CASGSGTGWSEAFF. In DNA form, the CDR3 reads TGTGCTAGTGGTTCCGGGACAGGCTGGTCTGAAGCTTTCTTT.